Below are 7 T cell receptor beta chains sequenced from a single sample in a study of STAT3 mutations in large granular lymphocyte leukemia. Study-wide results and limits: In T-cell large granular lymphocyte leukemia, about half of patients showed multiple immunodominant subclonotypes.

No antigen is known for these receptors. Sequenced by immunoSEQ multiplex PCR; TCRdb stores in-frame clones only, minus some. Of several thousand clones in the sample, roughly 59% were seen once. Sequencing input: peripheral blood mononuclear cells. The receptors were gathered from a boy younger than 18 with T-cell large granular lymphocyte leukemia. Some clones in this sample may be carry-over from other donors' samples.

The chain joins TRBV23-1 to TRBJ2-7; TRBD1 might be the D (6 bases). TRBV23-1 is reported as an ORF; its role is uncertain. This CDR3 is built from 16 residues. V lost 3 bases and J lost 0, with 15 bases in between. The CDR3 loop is CASSQSPGHNSYEQYF. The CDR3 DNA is TGCGCCAGCAGTCAGAGTCCGGGACACAACTCCTACGAGCAGTACTTC.

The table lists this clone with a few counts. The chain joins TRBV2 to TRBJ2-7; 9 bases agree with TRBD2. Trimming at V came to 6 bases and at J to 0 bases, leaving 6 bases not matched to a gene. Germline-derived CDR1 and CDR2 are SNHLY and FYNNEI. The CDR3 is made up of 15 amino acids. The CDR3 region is CASSQSGGLSYEQYF. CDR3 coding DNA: TGTGCCAGCAGCCAAAGCGGGGGGCTCTCCTACGAGCAGTACTTC.

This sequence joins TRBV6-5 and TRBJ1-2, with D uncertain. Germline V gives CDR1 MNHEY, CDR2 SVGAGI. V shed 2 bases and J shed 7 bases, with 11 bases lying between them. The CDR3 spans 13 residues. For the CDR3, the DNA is TGTGCCAGCAGTTACAACGAAGGCTCTGGCTACACCTTC. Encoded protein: CASSYNEGSGYTF.

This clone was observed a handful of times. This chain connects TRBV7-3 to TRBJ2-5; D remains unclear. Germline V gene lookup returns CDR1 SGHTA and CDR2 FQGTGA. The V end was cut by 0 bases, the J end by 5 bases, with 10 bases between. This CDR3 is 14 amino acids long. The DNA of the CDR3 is TGTGCCAGCAGCTTAACTCCATCCGTCGAGACCCAGTACTTC. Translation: CASSLTPSVETQYF.

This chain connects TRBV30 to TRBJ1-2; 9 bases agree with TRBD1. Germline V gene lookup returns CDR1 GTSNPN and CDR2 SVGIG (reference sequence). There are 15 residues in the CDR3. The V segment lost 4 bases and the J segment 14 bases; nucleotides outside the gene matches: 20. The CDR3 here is CAWTTGQGDYGGRTF. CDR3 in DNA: TGTGCCTGGACCACGGGACAGGGAGACTATGGAGGGAGGACCTTC.

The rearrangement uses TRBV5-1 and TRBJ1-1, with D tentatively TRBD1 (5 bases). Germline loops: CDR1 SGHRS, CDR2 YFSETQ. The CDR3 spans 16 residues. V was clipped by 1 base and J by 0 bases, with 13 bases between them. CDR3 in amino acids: CASSLLGVTLNTEAFF. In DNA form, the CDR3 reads TGCGCCAGCAGCTTGCTGGGGGTGACATTGAACACTGAAGCTTTCTTT.

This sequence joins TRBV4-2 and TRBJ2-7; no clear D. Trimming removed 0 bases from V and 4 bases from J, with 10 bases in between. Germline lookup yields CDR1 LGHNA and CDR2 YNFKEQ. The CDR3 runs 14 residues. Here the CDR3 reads CASSQDVEEYEQYF. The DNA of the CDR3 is TGTGCCAGCAGCCAAGATGTGGAAGAATACGAGCAGTACTTC.